This entry lists 6 T cell receptor beta chains sequenced from one sample in a study of blood T cell repertoires in COVID-19. Only in-frame clones appear in the TCRdb table, and some are missing; sequencing was by immunoSEQ multiplex PCR. Of 170,000 or so clones listed, around nine tenths are singletons. Specimen: peripheral blood. All receptors come from a woman between 18 and 29 years old who had recovered from COVID-19.

The chain combines TRBV6-6 with TRBJ1-1; TRBD1 might be the D (6 bases). The germline V and J ends were trimmed by 4 bases and 10 bases, with 16 bases remaining between them. CDR1 and CDR2 from the germline V gene are MNHNY and SVGAGI (reference sequence). CDR3 size: 13 residues. CDR3 residues: CASSLQGVERAFF. CDR3 DNA sequence: TGTGCCAGCAGTTTACAGGGAGTGGAGCGAGCTTTCTTT.

This chain connects TRBV2 to TRBJ2-3; TRBD2 might be the D (6 bases). The CDR3 runs to 14 residues. Germline CDR1 SNHLY, CDR2 FYNNEI. Trimming shortened V by 3 bases and J by 2 bases, and 9 bases separated the two germline ends. The CDR3, as DNA: TGTGCCAGCAGTGACGAGCGGGCCACAGATACGCAGTATTTT. It specifies CASSDERATDTQYF.

The chain employs TRBV7-8 and TRBJ1-2, with D tentatively TRBD1 (6 bases). This CDR3 contains 13 residues. Trimming cost V 8 bases and J 4 bases, with 14 bases left between them. CDR1 SGHVS and CDR2 FQNEAQ come from the germline V gene. In nucleotides, the CDR3 is TGTGCCAGCGCCTGGGGGACAAGCTATGGCTACACCTTC. Amino acid sequence: CASAWGTSYGYTF.

CDR3 nucleotides: TGTGCCAGCAGCTTATGGGACAGGGTTTATGTTAATGAAAAACTGTTTTTT. Its protein is CASSLWDRVYVNEKLFF. The chain links TRBV7-9 to TRBJ1-4; 9 bases are a match to TRBD1. Germline V gives CDR1 SEHNR, CDR2 FQNEAQ (reference sequence). This CDR3 contains 17 residues. With V trimmed by 2 bases and J by 4 bases, 8 bases remained unmatched.

V is TRBV2 and J is TRBJ1-2; 7 nucleotides line up with TRBD1. The CDR3 totals 13 residues. Germline V lookup: CDR1 SNHLY, CDR2 FYNNEI. The J segment lost 7 bases and the V segment lost 7 bases, leaving 9 bases of the junction unmatched. The CDR3 DNA reads TGTGCCAGCACCCTGAAGGGGGCAGTTGGCTACACCTTC. It is translated as CASTLKGAVGYTF. Full variable domain (outside the CDR3, taken from reference TRBV2 and TRBJ1-2): EPEVTQTPSHQVTQMGQEVILRCVPISNHLYFYWYRQILGQKVEFLVSFYNNEISEKSEIFDDQFSVERPDGSNFTLKIRSTKLEDSAMYFCASTLKGAVGYTFGSGTRLTVV.

V gene TRBV5-4 combines with J gene TRBJ1-6; no reliable D call. The ends were cut back, 4 bases at V and 1 base at J, with 6 bases in the middle. In germline, CDR1 is SGHNT, CDR2 YYREEE (reference sequence). The CDR3 contains 14 residues. The CDR3 region has the DNA TGTGCCAGCAGCAGCTGGTCCTATAATTCACCCCTCCACTTT. Translating gives CASSSWSYNSPLHF.